The 21 T cell receptor beta chains reported below all come from one sample, sequenced in a study of OX40 agonist ivuxolimab in advanced cancers. Assay: immunoSEQ multiplex PCR; the TCRdb copy retains only in-frame clones and omits some. Of under 85,000 clones listed, around 85% are singletons. The material sequenced was CD4+ or CD8+ T cells sorted from blood, taken in a trial of the OX40 agonist ivuxolimab. All receptors come from an adult with an advanced solid tumor such as melanoma, head and neck, liver or kidney cancer.

This sequence joins TRBV7-2 and TRBJ2-5, with D unclear. Trimming removed 5 bases at V and 7 bases at J, with 8 bases between. This CDR3 is 11 amino acids long. CDR1 and CDR2 (germline): SGHTA, FQGNSA. This CDR3 reads CASSQAGTQYF. The CDR3 DNA reads as TGTGCCAGCAGCCAGGCAGGGACCCAGTACTTC.

The rearrangement links TRBV7-9 to TRBJ2-1; D gene unclear. CDR1 and CDR2 from the germline V gene are SEHNR and FQNEAQ (reference sequence). The CDR3 is 14 residues long. V was cut by 5 bases and J by 4 bases, with 12 bases left in between. The CDR3: CASSATGGYNEQFF. CDR3 in DNA: TGTGCCAGCAGCGCCACCGGCGGATACAATGAGCAGTTCTTC.

This clone was seen only a few times. The rearrangement uses TRBV5-1 and TRBJ1-1, with D uncertain. Germline V gene data show CDR1 as SGHRS and CDR2 as YFSETQ. The CDR3 is made up of 13 amino acids. V lost 2 bases to trimming and J lost 0 bases, with 5 bases between them. The DNA for the CDR3 is TGCGCCAGCAGCTTCTCGATGAACACTGAAGCTTTCTTT. The encoded protein is CASSFSMNTEAFF.

The chain employs TRBV18 and TRBJ1-1; D possibly corresponds to TRBD1 (5 bases). The V gene lost 0 bases and the J gene lost 1 base, with 9 bases spanning the gap. This CDR3 comprises 15 residues. Germline loops: CDR1 KGHSH, CDR2 LQKENI. Written as DNA, the CDR3 is TGTGCCAGCTCACCACCGGCGGGGGGGAACACTGAAGCTTTCTTT. Translation gives CASSPPAGGNTEAFF. Combining the CDR3 with reference TRBV18 and TRBJ1-1 gives the whole variable domain NAGVMQNPRHLVRRRGQEARLRCSPMKGHSHVYWYRQLPEEGLKFMVYLQKENIIDESGMPKERFSAEFPKEGPSILRIQQVVRGDSAAYFCASSPPAGGNTEAFFGQGTRLTVV.

The rearrangement links TRBV11-2 to TRBJ2-1, with 7 bases identical to TRBD1. Trimming took 6 bases from V and 8 from J; bases not matched to a gene: 7. The germline V gene has CDR1 SGHAT and CDR2 FQNNGV. The CDR3 contains 13 residues. In DNA, the CDR3 is TGTGCCAGCAGACTGACAGGGCTCGATGAGCAGTTCTTC. Translating gives CASRLTGLDEQFF. Filled out from reference TRBV11-2 and TRBJ2-1, the complete variable domain reads EAGVAQSPRYKIIEKRQSVAFWCNPISGHATLYWYQQILGQGPKLLIQFQNNGVVDDSQLPKDRFSAERLKGVDSTLKIQPAKLEDSAVYLCASRLTGLDEQFFGPGTRLTVL.

The chain couples TRBV28 to TRBJ1-1; 9 bases match TRBD1. Germline values: CDR1 MDHEN, CDR2 SYDVKM. Germline trimming cut 6 bases from V and 5 bases from J; bases unmatched to any gene: 13. The CDR3 is 16 residues long. For the CDR3, the DNA is TGTGCCAGCAGCAGCAACAGGGGGCCAGCTGGTACTGAAGCTTTCTTT. It encodes CASSSNRGPAGTEAFF.

This chain joins TRBV19 and TRBJ1-2; maybe TRBD1 (6 bases). The CDR3 is 15 amino acids. Germline-derived CDR1 and CDR2 are LNHDA and SQIVND (reference sequence). The ends were cut back, 1 base at V and 3 bases at J, with 12 bases in the middle. This CDR3 is CASSIVLQGHYGYTF. The CDR3 DNA is TGTGCCAGTAGTATAGTCCTCCAGGGGCACTATGGCTACACCTTC. The variable domain in full, with the rest retrieved from reference TRBV19 and TRBJ1-2, is DGGITQSPKYLFRKEGQNVTLSCEQNLNHDAMYWYRQDPGQGLRLIYYSQIVNDFQKGDIAEGYSVSREKKESFPLTVTSAQKNPTAFYLCASSIVLQGHYGYTFGSGTRLTVV.

The rearrangement links TRBV5-5 to TRBJ1-1, with 8 bases fitting TRBD1. J was trimmed by 1 base and V by 0 bases; bases with no gene match: 2. This CDR3 spans 15 amino acids. Germline values: CDR1 SGHKS, CDR2 YYEKEE (reference sequence). CDR3 nucleotides: TGTGCCAGCAGCTTGGCCGGGACAGGGAACACTGAAGCTTTCTTT. Its protein product is CASSLAGTGNTEAFF.

The V gene is TRBV30, the J gene TRBJ1-2, with 7 bases that match TRBD1. The CDR3 runs 14 residues. J lost 1 base, V lost 5 bases, and 7 bases had no gene match. The germline gives CDR1 GTSNPN, CDR2 SVGIG (reference sequence). In nucleotides, the CDR3 is TGTGCCTGGGTCCGGGACAGCTTTAACTATGGCTACACCTTC. Its protein is CAWVRDSFNYGYTF.

The gene calls are TRBV5-4 and TRBJ2-7; D is perhaps TRBD1 (5 bases). Trimming shortened V by 3 bases and J by 5 bases, and 18 bases separated the two germline ends. Germline V lookup: CDR1 SGHNT, CDR2 YYREEE (reference sequence). This CDR3 has 15 residues. DNA for the CDR3: TGTGCCAGCAGCTCAAAGACAGTGGGGATCCACGAGCAGTACTTC. It yields the protein CASSSKTVGIHEQYF. Full variable domain (remainder filled in from reference TRBV5-4 and TRBJ2-7): ETGVTQSPTHLIKTRGQQVTLRCSSQSGHNTVSWYQQALGQGPQFIFQYYREEENGRGNFPPRFSGLQFPNYSSELNVNALELDDSALYLCASSSKTVGIHEQYFGPGTRLTVT.

The V call is TRBV29-1, the J call TRBJ2-2; D not certain. Trimming took off 3 bases at V and 3 bases at J, with 8 bases between the two ends. The CDR3 has 13 residues. In germline, CDR1 is SQVTM, CDR2 ANQGSEA. Written as DNA, the CDR3 is TGCAGCGTTGATCGACACGACACCGGGGAGCTGTTTTTT. Its translation is CSVDRHDTGELFF.

The gene calls are TRBV7-3 and TRBJ2-1; 8 bases are a match to TRBD2. Trimming at V came to 1 base and at J to 9 bases, leaving 11 bases not matched to a gene. The CDR3 is 16 amino acids. Per the germline V gene, CDR1 is SGHTA and CDR2 is FQGTGA. DNA for the CDR3: TGTGCCAGCAGCTTAAAACGAGAACTAGCGGTTGGTGAGCAGTTCTTC. Encoded protein: CASSLKRELAVGEQFF.

The chain links TRBV6-6 to TRBJ2-2; D not certain. V lost 2 bases to trimming and J lost 9 bases, with 16 bases between them. The CDR3 runs to 15 residues. Germline assignment: CDR1 MNHNY and CDR2 SVGAGI (reference sequence). CDR3 sequence: CASSYQLTPPRELFF. The CDR3 region has the DNA TGTGCCAGCAGTTACCAACTTACCCCCCCGAGGGAGCTGTTTTTT.

In DNA, the CDR3 is TGTGCCAGCAGTGACCCGACAGGGGCGCTCAGGTACTTC. It yields the protein CASSDPTGALRYF. The chain employs TRBV25-1 and TRBJ2-7; TRBD1 matches 8 bases. Germline V CDR1 and CDR2: MGHDK, SYGVNS. V lost 3 bases and J lost 12; bases outside the gene matches: 10. The CDR3 runs to 13 residues.

In its sample, this clone was seen once. This chain uses TRBV7-2 with TRBJ1-3; D unresolved. V lost 1 base, J lost 8 bases, and 15 bases lay in between. Looked up from germline, CDR1 is SGHTA and CDR2 is FQGNSA. This CDR3 comprises 15 residues. CDR3 coding DNA: TGTGCCAGCAGCTTAGGGGCGGGAGCGGCGTACACCATATATTTT. This encodes CASSLGAGAAYTIYF. Full variable domain (rest looked up from reference TRBV7-2 and TRBJ1-3): GAGVSQSPSNKVTEKGKDVELRCDPISGHTALYWYRQSLGQGLEFLIYFQGNSAPDKSGLPSDRFSAERTGGSVSTLTIQRTQQEDSAVYLCASSLGAGAAYTIYFGEGSWLTVV.

This clone has just one count. CDR3 amino acids: CASSSQGTANNQPQHF. The DNA of the CDR3 is TGTGCCAGCAGCTCGCAGGGGACAGCGAACAATCAGCCCCAGCATTTT. The chain uses TRBV7-2 and TRBJ1-5; 7 positions match TRBD1. Germline CDR1 reads SGHTA; CDR2 reads FQGNSA. V shed 4 bases and J 3 bases; nucleotides not matched to a gene: 9. The CDR3 contains 16 residues.

This chain joins TRBV28 and TRBJ1-2, with 7 positions matching TRBD1. CDR1 is MDHEN and CDR2 is SYDVKM in the germline V gene. The CDR3 length is 12 residues. V gave up 5 bases and J gave up 8 bases; unmatched junction bases: 5. CDR3 DNA: TGTGCCAGCAGTGTACAGGGGCGAGGCTACACCTTC. This translates into CASSVQGRGYTF.

This clone was picked up one time. V and J are TRBV25-1 and TRBJ1-6; 9 bases are shared with TRBD1. Trimming cost V 8 bases and J 10 bases; bases outside gene matches: 6. CDR3 length: 13 amino acids. Germline-derived CDR1 and CDR2 are MGHDK and SYGVNS. The CDR3 protein is CASGGQGESPLHF. The CDR3 nucleotides are TGTGCCAGCGGGGGACAGGGAGAATCACCCCTCCACTTT.

The CDR3 DNA reads as TGTGCCAGCAGCCCCACTACTAGCACCTACGAGCAGTACTTC. Protein: CASSPTTSTYEQYF. The chain employs TRBV7-4 and TRBJ2-7, with D possibly being TRBD2 (6 bases). The germline V and J ends were trimmed by 5 bases and 2 bases, with 13 bases remaining between them. The CDR3 loop spans 14 amino acids. Germline V gene sequence: CDR1 SGHVT, CDR2 SQSDAQ.

The chain has TRBV10-3 and TRBJ1-1; D is ambiguous. V was clipped by 2 bases and J by 1 base, with 2 bases between them. Germline V lookup: CDR1 ENHRY, CDR2 SYGVKD. This CDR3 is built from 12 residues. The CDR3 region is CAISERNTEAFF. The CDR3 nucleotides read TGTGCCATCAGTGAGAGGAACACTGAAGCTTTCTTT.

The V and J genes are TRBV6-5 and TRBJ1-1, with D unresolved. V was trimmed by 6 bases and J by 1 base, leaving 12 bases between them. Germline V gene sequence: CDR1 MNHEY, CDR2 SVGAGI. The CDR3 is 14 amino acids. CDR3 in DNA: TGTGCCAGCAGCACCTTGCGGGGGAACACTGAAGCTTTCTTT. Protein product: CASSTLRGNTEAFF.